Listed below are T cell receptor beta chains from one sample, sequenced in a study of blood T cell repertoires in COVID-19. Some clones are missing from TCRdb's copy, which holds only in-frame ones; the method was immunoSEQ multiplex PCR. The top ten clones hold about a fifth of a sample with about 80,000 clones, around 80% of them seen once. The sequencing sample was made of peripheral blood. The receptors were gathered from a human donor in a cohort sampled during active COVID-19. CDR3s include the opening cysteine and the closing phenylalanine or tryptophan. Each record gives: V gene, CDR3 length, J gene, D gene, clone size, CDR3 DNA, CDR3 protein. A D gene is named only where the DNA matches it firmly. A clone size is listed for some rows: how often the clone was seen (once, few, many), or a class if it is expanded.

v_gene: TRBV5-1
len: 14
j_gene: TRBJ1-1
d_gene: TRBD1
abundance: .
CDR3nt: TGCGCCAGCAGCTGGGGACAGGGGGGCACTGAAGCTTTCTTT
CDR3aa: CASSWGQGGTEAFF

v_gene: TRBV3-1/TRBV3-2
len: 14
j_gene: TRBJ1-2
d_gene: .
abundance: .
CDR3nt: TGTGCCAGCAGCCAAAAAGGGGCAGTTGGTGGCTACACCTTC
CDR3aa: CASSQKGAVGGYTF

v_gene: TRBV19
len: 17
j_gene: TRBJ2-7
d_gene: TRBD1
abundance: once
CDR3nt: TGTGCCAGTAGTACTCCCCCCCTCCGGGACAGGGAAGGCGAGCAGTACTTC
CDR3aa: CASSTPPLRDREGEQYF

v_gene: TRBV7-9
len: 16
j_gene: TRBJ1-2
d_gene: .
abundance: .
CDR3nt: TGTGCCAGCAGCGCCGTAGAGAGGGAGCTAAACTATGGCTACACCTTC
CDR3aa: CASSAVERELNYGYTF

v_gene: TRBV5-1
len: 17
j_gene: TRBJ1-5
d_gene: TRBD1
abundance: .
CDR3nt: TGCGCCAGCAGCCCGGGGACAGATTTTTATAGCAATCAGCCCCAGCATTTT
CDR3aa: CASSPGTDFYSNQPQHF

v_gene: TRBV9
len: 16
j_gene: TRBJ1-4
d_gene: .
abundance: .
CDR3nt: TGTGCCAGCAGCGTAGCTACGGGGATGACTAATGAAAAACTGTTTTTT
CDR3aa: CASSVATGMTNEKLFF

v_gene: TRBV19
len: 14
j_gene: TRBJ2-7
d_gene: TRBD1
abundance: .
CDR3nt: TGTGCCAGTAATAAGGACAGGGGGCAGGACGAGCAGTACTTC
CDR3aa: CASNKDRGQDEQYF

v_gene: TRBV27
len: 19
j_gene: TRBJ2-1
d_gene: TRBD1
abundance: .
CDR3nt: TGTGCCAGCAGTTTAGCTCGAGGTTCCGGGACAGCATCTTACAATGAGCAGTTCTTC
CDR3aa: CASSLARGSGTASYNEQFF

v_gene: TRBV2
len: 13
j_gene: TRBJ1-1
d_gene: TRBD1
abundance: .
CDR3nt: TGTGCCAGCAGATCGACAGGGGTCACTGAAGCTTTCTTT
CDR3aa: CASRSTGVTEAFF

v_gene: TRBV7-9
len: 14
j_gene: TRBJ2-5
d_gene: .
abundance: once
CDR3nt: TGTGCCAGCAGCTTAAGGAGCTCGTGGGAGACCCAGTACTTC
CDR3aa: CASSLRSSWETQYF

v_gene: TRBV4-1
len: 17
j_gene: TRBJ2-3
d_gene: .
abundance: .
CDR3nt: TGCGCCAGCAGCCAAGAGGCGGGGCGGCCTAGCACAGATACGCAGTATTTT
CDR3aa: CASSQEAGRPSTDTQYF

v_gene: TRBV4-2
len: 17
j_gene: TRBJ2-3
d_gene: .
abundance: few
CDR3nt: TGTGCCAGCAGCCAAGTAATGGGAGGACTCAACACAGATACGCAGTATTTT
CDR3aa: CASSQVMGGLNTDTQYF

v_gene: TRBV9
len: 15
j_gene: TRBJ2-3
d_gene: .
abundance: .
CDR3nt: TGTGCCAGCAGCCTCTGGCAGGGGAGCACAGATACGCAGTATTTT
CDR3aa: CASSLWQGSTDTQYF

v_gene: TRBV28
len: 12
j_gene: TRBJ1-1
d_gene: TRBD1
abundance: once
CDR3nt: TGTGCCAGCAGTTCAGGGGGCACTGAAGCTTTCTTT
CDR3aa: CASSSGGTEAFF

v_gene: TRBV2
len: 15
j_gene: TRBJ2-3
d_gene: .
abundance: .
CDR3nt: TGTGCCAGCATGGCTTCGCGGCTCAGGGCAGATACGCAGTATTTT
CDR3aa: CASMASRLRADTQYF

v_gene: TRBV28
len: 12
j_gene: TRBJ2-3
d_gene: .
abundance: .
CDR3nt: TGTGCCAGCAGAGGAGGCGCGGATACGCAGTATTTT
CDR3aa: CASRGGADTQYF

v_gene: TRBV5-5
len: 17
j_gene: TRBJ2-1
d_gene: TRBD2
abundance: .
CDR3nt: TGTGCCAGCAGCGTAACGACTAGCACACTCTCCTACAATGAGCAGTTCTTC
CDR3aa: CASSVTTSTLSYNEQFF

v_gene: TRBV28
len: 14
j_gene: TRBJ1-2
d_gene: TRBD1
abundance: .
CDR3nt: TGTGCCAGCAGTTTAGGGGACAGGGAGCTTGGCTACACCTTC
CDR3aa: CASSLGDRELGYTF

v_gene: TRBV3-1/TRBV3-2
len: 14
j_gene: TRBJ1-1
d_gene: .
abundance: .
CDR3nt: TGTGCCAGCAGCCATCGGGACATGAACACTGAAGCTTTCTTT
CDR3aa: CASSHRDMNTEAFF

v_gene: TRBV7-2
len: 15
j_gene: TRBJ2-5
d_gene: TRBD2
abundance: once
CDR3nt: TGTGCCAGCAGGGCCGGGGGGGGTAGTGGAGAGACCCAGTACTTC
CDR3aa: CASRAGGGSGETQYF

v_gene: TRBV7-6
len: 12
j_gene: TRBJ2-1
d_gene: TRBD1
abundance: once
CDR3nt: TGTGCCAGCAGTTCAGGGGGCAATGAGCAGTTCTTC
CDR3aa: CASSSGGNEQFF

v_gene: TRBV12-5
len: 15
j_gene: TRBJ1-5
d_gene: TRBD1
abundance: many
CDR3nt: TGTGCTAGTGGTTTGGGCAACAACAGGGGTCAGCCCCAGCATTTT
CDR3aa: CASGLGNNRGQPQHF

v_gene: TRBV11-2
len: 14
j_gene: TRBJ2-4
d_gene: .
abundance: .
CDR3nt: TGTGCCAGCAGCTTAGTTCTTCGAGCGGGTATTCAGTACTTC
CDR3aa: CASSLVLRAGIQYF

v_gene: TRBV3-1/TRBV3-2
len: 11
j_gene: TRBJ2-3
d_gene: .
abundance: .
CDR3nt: TGTGCCGCACAGGGATTAGATACGCAGTATTTT
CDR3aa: CAAQGLDTQYF

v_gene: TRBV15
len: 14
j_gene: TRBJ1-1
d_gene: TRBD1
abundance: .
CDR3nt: TGTGCCACCAGCAGGAACAGGGGGTCCACTGAAGCTTTCTTT
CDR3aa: CATSRNRGSTEAFF

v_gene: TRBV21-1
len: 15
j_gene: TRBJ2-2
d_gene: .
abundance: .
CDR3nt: TGTGCCAGCAGCCGGGACAGTCCTTTTACCGGGGAGCTGTTTTTT
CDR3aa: CASSRDSPFTGELFF

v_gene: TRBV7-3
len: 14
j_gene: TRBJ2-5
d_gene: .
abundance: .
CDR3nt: TGTGCCAGCAGCCAAGGACACTTTCAAGAGACCCAGTACTTC
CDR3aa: CASSQGHFQETQYF

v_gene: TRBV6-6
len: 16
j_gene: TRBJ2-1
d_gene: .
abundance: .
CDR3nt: TGTGCCAGCACCCTACACGGGGGAGCATCCTACAATGAGCAGTTCTTC
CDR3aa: CASTLHGGASYNEQFF

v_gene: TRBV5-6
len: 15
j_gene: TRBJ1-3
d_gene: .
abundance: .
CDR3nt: TGTGCCAGCAGCTTCCCCGGGACTTCAGTGAACACCATATATTTT
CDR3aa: CASSFPGTSVNTIYF